This is a list of T cell receptor beta chains from one sample in a study of response to subunit inactivated influenza vaccine. TCRdb recomputed calls from the RT-PCR reads with MiXCR, one row per CDR3 protein. In the table there are 650,000 to 800,000 distinct CDR3 sequences, approximately 15% of which are singletons. Here the sequenced sample was PBMCs from blood, taken less than 15 days before vaccination. The source is a man in his fifties who received an inactivated influenza vaccine. Each CDR3 is given with its conserved first and last residue. D genes are given only for firm matches. Clone size, where shown, is once, few, many, or a class for clones that have expanded.

j_gene	abundance	d_gene	v_gene	CDR3aa	CDR3nt
TRBJ2-7	many	TRBD2	TRBV12-3/TRBV12-4	CASSSGGSYEQYF	TGTGCCAGCAGTTCGGGGGGGTCCTACGAGCAGTACTTC
TRBJ2-1	few	.	TRBV5-1	CASSSAKGEQFF	TGCGCCAGCAGCTCTGCGAAGGGTGAGCAGTTCTTC
TRBJ1-1	.	.	TRBV12-3/TRBV12-4	CASSEPRGTGFVAFF	TGTGCCAGCAGCGAACCACGGGGGACGGGCTTTGTCGCTTTCTTT
TRBJ1-5	.	.	TRBV7-2	CASSLAGSKPQHF	TGTGCCAGCAGCTTGGCAGGTTCGAAGCCCCAGCATTTT
TRBJ1-5	.	.	TRBV7-2	CASRSGQTNQPQHF	TGTGCCAGCAGATCTGGACAGACCAATCAGCCCCAGCATTTT
TRBJ2-1	.	.	TRBV4-1	CASSHHNEQFF	TGCGCCAGCAGCCACCACAATGAGCAGTTCTTC
TRBJ1-6	.	TRBD1	TRBV10-3	CATGRDRDSPLHF	TGTGCCACCGGACGGGACAGAGATTCACCCCTCCACTTT
TRBJ2-3	.	.	TRBV11-2	CASSARDKLPDTQYF	TGTGCCAGCAGCGCCCGGGACAAGCTCCCAGATACGCAGTATTTT
TRBJ1-5	.	.	TRBV20-1	CSAAGGNQPQHF	TGCAGTGCTGCCGGAGGAAATCAGCCCCAGCATTTT
TRBJ2-7	few	.	TRBV15	CATSTRPYEQYF	TGTGCCACCAGCACCCGTCCCTACGAGCAGTACTTC
TRBJ2-4	few	.	TRBV10-3	CAISDWQRRVGLAKNIQYF	TGTGCCATCAGTGACTGGCAAAGGCGGGTAGGGCTAGCCAAAAACATTCAGTACTTC
TRBJ1-2	few	.	TRBV5-1	CASSFGQSYGYTF	TGCGCCAGCAGCTTCGGACAGAGCTATGGCTACACCTTC
TRBJ2-1	many	TRBD1	TRBV12-3/TRBV12-4	CASSLGPGTGNEQFF	TGTGCCAGCAGTTTAGGACCGGGGACAGGGAATGAGCAGTTCTTC
TRBJ2-1	once	TRBD2	TRBV28	CASSLAGASGRGNEQFF	TGTGCCAGCAGTCTTGCCGGGGCTAGCGGGAGGGGGAATGAGCAGTTCTTC
TRBJ2-5	.	TRBD2	TRBV5-1	CASRAGGGQETQYF	TGCGCCAGCAGGGCGGGAGGGGGCCAAGAGACCCAGTACTTC
TRBJ1-5	.	.	TRBV6-2/TRBV6-3	CACSPKGQRSNQPQHF	TGTGCCTGCAGCCCCAAGGGCCAGCGAAGCAATCAGCCCCAGCATTTT
TRBJ2-1	.	.	TRBV10-3	CAISESIARHEQFF	TGTGCCATCAGTGAGTCGATAGCTAGGCATGAGCAGTTCTTC
TRBJ1-5	many	.	TRBV29-1	CSVSLGNQPQHF	TGCAGCGTCTCCCTCGGCAATCAGCCCCAGCATTTT
TRBJ2-7	.	.	TRBV3-1	CASSQARGFYEQYF	TGTGCCAGCAGTCAAGCCCGGGGTTTCTACGAGCAGTACTTC
TRBJ2-2	many	.	TRBV9	CASSVGSGELFF	TGTGCCAGCAGTGTTGGAAGCGGGGAGCTGTTTTTT
TRBJ2-7	few	.	TRBV29-1	CSVVVDRAYEQYF	TGCAGCGTTGTGGTGGACCGAGCCTACGAGCAGTACTTC
TRBJ2-1	few	.	TRBV2	CASSGTSPSSYNEQFF	TGTGCCAGCAGTGGAACTAGCCCGAGCTCCTACAATGAGCAGTTCTTC
TRBJ1-6	.	TRBD1	TRBV6-5	CASSYSGTDNSPLHF	TGTGCCAGCAGTTATTCCGGGACAGATAATTCACCCCTCCACTTT
TRBJ2-7	.	.	TRBV20-1	CSAGGVGEQYF	TGCAGTGCTGGCGGGGTGGGAGAGCAGTACTTC
TRBJ2-2	many	.	TRBV10-2	CASSDPGELFF	TGCGCCAGCAGTGATCCCGGGGAGCTGTTTTTT
TRBJ2-7	.	TRBD2	TRBV28	CASSLRPSGIRYEQYF	TGTGCCAGCAGTTTACGGCCTAGCGGGATTCGATACGAGCAGTACTTC
TRBJ2-3	few	.	TRBV6-2/TRBV6-3	CASLSTDTQYF	TGTGCCAGTCTGTCCACAGATACGCAGTATTTT
TRBJ2-3	.	TRBD1	TRBV5-1	CVSSLDSGTGVTDTQYF	TGCGTCAGCAGCTTGGATTCCGGGACAGGAGTCACAGATACGCAGTATTTT
TRBJ1-1	many	.	TRBV5-6	CASSKNTEAFF	TGTGCCAGCAGCAAGAACACTGAAGCTTTCTTT
TRBJ1-6	few	TRBD1	TRBV5-1	CASSLEGARGSPLHF	TGCGCCAGCAGCTTGGAGGGGGCGCGTGGGTCACCCCTCCACTTT
TRBJ2-5	.	TRBD2	TRBV12-3/TRBV12-4	CASSLSSGIRETQYF	TGTGCCAGCAGTTTGTCTAGCGGAATACGAGAGACCCAGTACTTC
TRBJ2-1	.	.	TRBV11-1	CASSPRDTVYNEQFF	TGTGCCAGCAGCCCCCGGGACACGGTCTACAATGAGCAGTTCTTC
TRBJ2-7	.	TRBD1	TRBV29-1	CSVTGGDEQYF	TGCAGCGTGACAGGGGGCGACGAGCAGTACTTC
TRBJ1-5	.	.	TRBV4-3	CASSQVDGQPQHF	TGCGCCAGCAGCCAAGTCGACGGCCAGCCCCAGCATTTT
TRBJ1-1	few	.	TRBV18	CASSPTGSQGEAFF	TGTGCCAGCTCACCGACGGGGAGCCAGGGAGAAGCTTTCTTT
TRBJ1-1	few	.	TRBV7-8	CASSIKRTGNTEAFF	TGTGCCAGCAGCATCAAGAGGACGGGGAACACTGAAGCTTTCTTT
TRBJ2-2	few	.	TRBV7-3	CASSPGAHGELFF	TGTGCCAGCAGCCCCGGGGCGCACGGGGAGCTGTTTTTT
TRBJ2-6	.	.	TRBV7-2	CASSFPQGVNPLYVLTF	TGTGCCAGCAGCTTTCCGCAGGGCGTCAACCCGCTCTACGTCCTGACTTTC
TRBJ2-2	many	.	TRBV7-2	CASSLKSGPIGELFF	TGTGCCAGCAGCTTAAAGTCAGGCCCCATCGGGGAGCTGTTTTTT
TRBJ2-5	few	.	TRBV6-2/TRBV6-3	CASSYSTRRETQYF	TGTGCCAGCAGTTACTCGACGCGGCGAGAGACCCAGTACTTC
TRBJ2-5	.	TRBD1	TRBV7-6	CASSSWTGREETQYF	TGTGCCAGCAGCTCATGGACAGGGCGAGAAGAGACCCAGTACTTC
TRBJ2-2	many	.	TRBV6-2/TRBV6-3	CASSYSGLGAGELFF	TGTGCCAGCAGTTATTCGGGACTTGGAGCCGGGGAGCTGTTTTTT
TRBJ2-5	few	.	TRBV5-1	CASSFARTPQETQYF	TGCGCCAGCAGCTTCGCCCGGACACCCCAAGAGACCCAGTACTTC
TRBJ1-2	few	.	TRBV6-2/TRBV6-3	CASRPGAGYYGYTF	TGTGCCAGCAGACCAGGTGCAGGGTACTATGGCTACACCTTC
TRBJ2-7	.	TRBD1	TRBV28	CASSYPQGVTYEQYF	TGTGCCAGCAGCTACCCCCAGGGGGTGACCTACGAGCAGTACTTC